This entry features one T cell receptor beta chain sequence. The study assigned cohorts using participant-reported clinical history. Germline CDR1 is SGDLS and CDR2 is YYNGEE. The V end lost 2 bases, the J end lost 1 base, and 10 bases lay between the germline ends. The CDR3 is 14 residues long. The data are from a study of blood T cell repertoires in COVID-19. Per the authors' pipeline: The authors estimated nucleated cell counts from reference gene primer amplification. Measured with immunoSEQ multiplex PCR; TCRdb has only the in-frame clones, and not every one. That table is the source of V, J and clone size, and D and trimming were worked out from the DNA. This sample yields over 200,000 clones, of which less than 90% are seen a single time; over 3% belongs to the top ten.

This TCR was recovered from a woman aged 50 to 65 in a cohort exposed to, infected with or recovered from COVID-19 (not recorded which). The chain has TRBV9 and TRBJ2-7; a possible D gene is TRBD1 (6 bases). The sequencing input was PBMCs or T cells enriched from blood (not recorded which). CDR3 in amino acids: CASSVGQNSYEQYF. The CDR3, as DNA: TGTGCCAGCAGCGTTGGACAGAATTCCTACGAGCAGTACTTC.